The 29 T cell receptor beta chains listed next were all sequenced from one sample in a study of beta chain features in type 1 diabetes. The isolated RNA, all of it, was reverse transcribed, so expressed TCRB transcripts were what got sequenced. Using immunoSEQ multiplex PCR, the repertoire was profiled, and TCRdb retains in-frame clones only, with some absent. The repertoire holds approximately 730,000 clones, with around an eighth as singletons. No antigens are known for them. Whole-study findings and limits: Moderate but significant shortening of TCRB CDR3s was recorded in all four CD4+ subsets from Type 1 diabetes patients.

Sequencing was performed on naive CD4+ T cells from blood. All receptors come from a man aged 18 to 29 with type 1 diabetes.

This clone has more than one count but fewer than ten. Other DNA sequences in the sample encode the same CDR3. Written as DNA, the CDR3 is TGTGCCAGCAGCTTAGCGCCCTCTGGGGCCAACGTCCTGACTTTC. It codes for CASSLAPSGANVLTF. The chain uses TRBV7-9 and TRBJ2-6; D gene unclear. CDR1 is SEHNR, CDR2 FQNEAQ, per germline (reference sequence). CDR3 length: 15 amino acids. Between the trimmed V and J ends, which lost 0 bases and 0 bases, there was a span of 3 bases.

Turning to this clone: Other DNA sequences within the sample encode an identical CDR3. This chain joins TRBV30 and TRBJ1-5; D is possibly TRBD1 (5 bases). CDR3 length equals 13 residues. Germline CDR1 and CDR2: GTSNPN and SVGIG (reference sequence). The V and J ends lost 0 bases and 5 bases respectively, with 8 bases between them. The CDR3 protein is CAWSVGGYQPQHF. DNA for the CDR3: TGTGCCTGGAGTGTCGGGGGTTATCAGCCCCAGCATTTT.

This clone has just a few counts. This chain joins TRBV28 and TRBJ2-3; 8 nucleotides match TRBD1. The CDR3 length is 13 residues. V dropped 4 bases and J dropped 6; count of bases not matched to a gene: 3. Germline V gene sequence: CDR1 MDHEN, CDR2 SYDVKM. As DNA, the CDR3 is TGTGCCAGCAGTTCCGGACAGGGCGATACGCAGTATTTT. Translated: CASSSGQGDTQYF.

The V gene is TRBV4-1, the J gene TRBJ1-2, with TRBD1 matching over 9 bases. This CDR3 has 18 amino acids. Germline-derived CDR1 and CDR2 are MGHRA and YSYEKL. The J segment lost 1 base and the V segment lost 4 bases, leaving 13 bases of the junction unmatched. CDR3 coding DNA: TGCGCCAGCAGCCCAGTTGGGGACGGGACAGGGAATAACTATGGCTACACCTTC. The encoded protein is CASSPVGDGTGNNYGYTF.

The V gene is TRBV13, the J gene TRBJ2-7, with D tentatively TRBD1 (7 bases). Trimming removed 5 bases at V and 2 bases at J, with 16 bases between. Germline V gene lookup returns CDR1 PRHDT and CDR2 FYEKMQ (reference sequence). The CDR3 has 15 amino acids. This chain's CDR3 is CASSLAGGLTYEQYF. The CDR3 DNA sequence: TGTGCCAGCAGCCTAGCAGGGGGGCTGACCTACGAGCAGTACTTC.

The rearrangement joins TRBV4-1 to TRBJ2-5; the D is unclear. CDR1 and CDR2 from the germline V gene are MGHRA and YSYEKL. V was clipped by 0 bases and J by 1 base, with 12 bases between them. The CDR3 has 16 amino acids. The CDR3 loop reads CASSQDSARPQETQYF. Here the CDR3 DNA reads TGCGCCAGCAGCCAAGATTCAGCTAGACCCCAAGAGACCCAGTACTTC.

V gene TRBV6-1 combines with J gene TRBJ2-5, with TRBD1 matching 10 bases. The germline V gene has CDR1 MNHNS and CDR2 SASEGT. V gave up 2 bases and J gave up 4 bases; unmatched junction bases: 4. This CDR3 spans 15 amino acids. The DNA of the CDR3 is TGTGCCAGCAGTGAATCTGGGACAGGGGTAGAGACCCAGTACTTC. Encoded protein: CASSESGTGVETQYF.

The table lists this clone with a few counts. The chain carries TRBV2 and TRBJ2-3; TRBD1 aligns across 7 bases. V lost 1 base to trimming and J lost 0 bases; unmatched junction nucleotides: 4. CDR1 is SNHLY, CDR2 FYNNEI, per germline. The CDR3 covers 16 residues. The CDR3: CASSEGTGPSTDTQYF. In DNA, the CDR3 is TGTGCCAGCAGTGAAGGGACAGGCCCAAGCACAGATACGCAGTATTTT.

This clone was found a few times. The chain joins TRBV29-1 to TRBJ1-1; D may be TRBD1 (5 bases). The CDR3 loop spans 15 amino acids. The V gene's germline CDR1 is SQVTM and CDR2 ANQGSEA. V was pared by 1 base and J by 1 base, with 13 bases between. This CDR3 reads CSVEGMVGANTEAFF. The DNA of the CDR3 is TGCAGCGTTGAAGGGATGGTTGGGGCGAACACTGAAGCTTTCTTT.

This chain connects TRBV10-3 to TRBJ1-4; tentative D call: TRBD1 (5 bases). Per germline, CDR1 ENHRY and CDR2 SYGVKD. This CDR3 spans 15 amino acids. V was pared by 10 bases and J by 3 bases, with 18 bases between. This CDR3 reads CATSDWGRANEKLFF. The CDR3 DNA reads TGTGCCACCTCTGATTGGGGGAGAGCTAATGAAAAACTGTTTTTT.

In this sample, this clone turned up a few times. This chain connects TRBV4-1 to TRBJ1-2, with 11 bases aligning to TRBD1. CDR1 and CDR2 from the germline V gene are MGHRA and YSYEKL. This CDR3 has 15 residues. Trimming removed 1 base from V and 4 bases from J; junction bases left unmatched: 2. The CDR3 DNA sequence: TGCGCCAGCAGCCAAGGGACAGGGGGCCTCTATGGCTACACCTTC. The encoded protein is CASSQGTGGLYGYTF.

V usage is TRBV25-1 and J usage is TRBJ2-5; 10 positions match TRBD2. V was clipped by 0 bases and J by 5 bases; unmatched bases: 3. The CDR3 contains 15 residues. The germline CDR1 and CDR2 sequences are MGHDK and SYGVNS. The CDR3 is CASSEYTSGEETQYF. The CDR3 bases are TGTGCCAGCAGTGAATATACTAGCGGGGAGGAGACCCAGTACTTC.

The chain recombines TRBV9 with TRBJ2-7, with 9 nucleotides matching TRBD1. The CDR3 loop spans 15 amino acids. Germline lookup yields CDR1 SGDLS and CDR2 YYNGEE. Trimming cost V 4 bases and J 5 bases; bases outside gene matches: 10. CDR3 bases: TGTGCCAGCAGCTCCCGGACAGGGGTTGGAAACGAGCAGTACTTC. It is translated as CASSSRTGVGNEQYF.

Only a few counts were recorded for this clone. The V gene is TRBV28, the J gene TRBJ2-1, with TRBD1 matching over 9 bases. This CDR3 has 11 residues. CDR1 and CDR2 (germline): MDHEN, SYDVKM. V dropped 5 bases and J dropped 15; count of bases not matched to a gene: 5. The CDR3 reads CASSPGQGWFF. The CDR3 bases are TGTGCCAGCAGTCCCGGACAGGGGTGGTTCTTC. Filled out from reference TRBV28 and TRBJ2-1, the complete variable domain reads DVKVTQSSRYLVKRTGEKVFLECVQDMDHENMFWYRQDPGLGLRLIYFSYDVKMKEKGDIPEGYSVSREKKERFSLILESASTNQTSMYLCASSPGQGWFFGPGTRLTVL.

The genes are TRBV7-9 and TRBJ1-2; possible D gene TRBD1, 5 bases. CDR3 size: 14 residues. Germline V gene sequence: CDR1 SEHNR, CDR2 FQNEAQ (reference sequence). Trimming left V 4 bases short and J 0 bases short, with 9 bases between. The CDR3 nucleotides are TGTGCCAGCAGCTGGCCGGGACCTAACTATGGCTACACCTTC. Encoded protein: CASSWPGPNYGYTF. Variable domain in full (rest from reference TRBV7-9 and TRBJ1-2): DTGVSQNPRHKITKRGQNVTFRCDPISEHNRLYWYRQTLGQGPEFLTYFQNEAQLEKSRLLSDRFSAERPKGSFSTLEIQRTEQGDSAMYLCASSWPGPNYGYTFGSGTRLTVV.

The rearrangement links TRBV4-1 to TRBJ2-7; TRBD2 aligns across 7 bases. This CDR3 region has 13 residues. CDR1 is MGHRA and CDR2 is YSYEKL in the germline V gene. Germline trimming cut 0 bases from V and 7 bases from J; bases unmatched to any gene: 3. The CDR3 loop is CASSQDPGGEQYF. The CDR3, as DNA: TGCGCCAGCAGCCAAGACCCGGGGGGAGAGCAGTACTTC.

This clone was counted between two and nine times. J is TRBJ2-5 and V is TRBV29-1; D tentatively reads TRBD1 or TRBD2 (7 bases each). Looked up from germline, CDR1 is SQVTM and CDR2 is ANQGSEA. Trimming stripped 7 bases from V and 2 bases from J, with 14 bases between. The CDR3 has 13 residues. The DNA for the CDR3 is TGCAGCGCAGGGGGGGTGAGTCAAGAGACCCAGTACTTC. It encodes CSAGGVSQETQYF.

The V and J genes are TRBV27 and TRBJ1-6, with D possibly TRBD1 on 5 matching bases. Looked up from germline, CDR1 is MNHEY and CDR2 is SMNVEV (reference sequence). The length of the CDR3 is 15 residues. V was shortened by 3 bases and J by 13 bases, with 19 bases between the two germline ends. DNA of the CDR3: TGTGCCAGCAGTTTCGGGACCCCCGAGCCGGGGCCCCTCCACTTT. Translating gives CASSFGTPEPGPLHF.

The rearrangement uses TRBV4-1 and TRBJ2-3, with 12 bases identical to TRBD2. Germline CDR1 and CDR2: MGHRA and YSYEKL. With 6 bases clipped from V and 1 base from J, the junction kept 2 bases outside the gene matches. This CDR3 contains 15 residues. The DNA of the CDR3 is TGCGCCAGCAGTCCTAGCGGGGGGGGCACAGATACGCAGTATTTT. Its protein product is CASSPSGGGTDTQYF.

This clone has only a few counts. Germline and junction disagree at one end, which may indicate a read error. The CDR3 loop is CATSREGTIRETQYF. The DNA of the CDR3 is TGTGCCACCAGCCGAGAGGGGACTATAAGAGAGACCCAGTACTTC. The chain has TRBV15 and TRBJ2-5, with 7 bases matching TRBD2. The germline CDR1 and CDR2 sequences are LNHNV and YYDKDF (reference sequence). This CDR3 spans 15 amino acids.

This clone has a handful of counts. CDR3 nucleotides: TGTGCCAGCATTCTAGGGACTCAAGGCGATACGCAGTATTTT. It encodes CASILGTQGDTQYF. This chain links TRBV28 with TRBJ2-3; perhaps TRBD2 as D (6 bases). Germline assignment: CDR1 MDHEN and CDR2 SYDVKM. The ends were cut back, 7 bases at V and 6 bases at J, with 17 bases in the middle. This CDR3 is 14 amino acids long.

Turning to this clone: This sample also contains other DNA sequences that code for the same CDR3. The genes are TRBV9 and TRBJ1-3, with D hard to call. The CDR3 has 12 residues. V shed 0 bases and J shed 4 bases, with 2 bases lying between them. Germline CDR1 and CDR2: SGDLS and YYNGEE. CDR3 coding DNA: TGTGCCAGCAGCGTAGACGGAAACACCATATATTTT. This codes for CASSVDGNTIYF.

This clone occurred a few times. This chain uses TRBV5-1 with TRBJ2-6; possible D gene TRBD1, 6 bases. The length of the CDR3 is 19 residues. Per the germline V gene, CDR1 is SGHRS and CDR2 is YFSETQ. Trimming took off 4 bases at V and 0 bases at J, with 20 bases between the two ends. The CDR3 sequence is CASSPGGTPGRSGANVLTF. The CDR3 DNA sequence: TGCGCCAGCAGCCCGGGTGGGACACCTGGCCGCTCTGGGGCCAACGTCCTGACTTTC.

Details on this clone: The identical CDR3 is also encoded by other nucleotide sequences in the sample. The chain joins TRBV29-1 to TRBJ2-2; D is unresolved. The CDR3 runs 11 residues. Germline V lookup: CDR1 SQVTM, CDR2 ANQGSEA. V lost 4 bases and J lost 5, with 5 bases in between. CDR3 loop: CSVGVTGELFF. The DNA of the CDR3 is TGCAGCGTTGGGGTAACCGGGGAGCTGTTTTTT.

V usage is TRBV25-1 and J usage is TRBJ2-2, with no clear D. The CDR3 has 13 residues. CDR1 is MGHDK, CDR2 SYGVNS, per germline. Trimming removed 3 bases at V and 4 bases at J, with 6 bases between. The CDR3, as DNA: TGTGCCAGCAGTGACACCACCACCGGGGAGCTGTTTTTT. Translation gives CASSDTTTGELFF.

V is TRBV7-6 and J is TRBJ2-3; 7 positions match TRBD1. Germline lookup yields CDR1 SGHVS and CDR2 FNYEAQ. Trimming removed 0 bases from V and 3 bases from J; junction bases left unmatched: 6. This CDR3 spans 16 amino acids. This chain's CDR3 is CASSLAGQGVTDTQYF. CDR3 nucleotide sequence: TGTGCCAGCAGCTTAGCCGGGCAGGGGGTGACAGATACGCAGTATTTT.

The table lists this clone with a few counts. The CDR3 region has the DNA TGTGCCAGCAGCTATGGGGGGACGAACACTGAAGCTTTCTTT. Translating gives CASSYGGTNTEAFF. V and J are TRBV14 and TRBJ1-1; D possibly corresponds to TRBD1 (5 bases). The CDR3 runs to 14 residues. V shed 5 bases and J shed 1 base, with 11 bases lying between them. In germline, CDR1 is SGHDN, CDR2 FVKESK.

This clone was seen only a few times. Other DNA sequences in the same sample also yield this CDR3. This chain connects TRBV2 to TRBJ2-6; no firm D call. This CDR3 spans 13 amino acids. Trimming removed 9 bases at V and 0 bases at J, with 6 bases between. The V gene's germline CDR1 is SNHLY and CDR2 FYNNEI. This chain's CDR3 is CARRSSGANVLTF. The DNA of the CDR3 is TGTGCCAGAAGAAGCTCTGGGGCCAACGTCCTGACTTTC. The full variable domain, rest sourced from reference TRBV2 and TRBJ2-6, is EPEVTQTPSHQVTQMGQEVILRCVPISNHLYFYWYRQILGQKVEFLVSFYNNEISEKSEIFDDQFSVERPDGSNFTLKIRSTKLEDSAMYFCARRSSGANVLTFGAGSRLTVL.

The CDR3, as DNA: TGTGCCTGGACCCATGCGCGCGACGAGCAGTACTTC. It specifies CAWTHARDEQYF. This sequence joins TRBV30 and TRBJ2-7; D is uncertain. The V end lost 4 bases, the J end lost 5 bases, and 12 bases lay between the germline ends. The CDR3 runs 12 residues. Germline V CDR1 and CDR2: GTSNPN, SVGIG (reference sequence).